This T cell receptor beta chain was sequenced in a study of blood T cell repertoires in COVID-19. Study details: PBMCs, B-cell-depleted T cells, or T cells were the source of the cDNA or gDNA that made up the material.

This CDR3 comprises 14 residues. Trimming shortened V by 0 bases and J by 2 bases, and 5 bases separated the two germline ends. Germline-derived CDR1 and CDR2 are SQVTM and ANQGSEA. The table lists this clone with a count of one. Individuals drawn from 24 US areas were about 18 to 90 years old. The study counted Cohort 3 donors as recovered given two negative PCRs, clearance, or symptom resolution. TCRdb keeps only in-frame clones here, not all; method: immunoSEQ multiplex PCR. The data show 180,000 or so clones, roughly 82% seen once. The sequence derives from a young woman who had recovered from COVID-19. J is TRBJ2-6 and V is TRBV29-1; D uncertain. Source material: PBMCs or T cells enriched from blood (not recorded which). In nucleotides, the CDR3 is TGCAGCGTTGAAGAAGGAGCTGGGGCCAACGTCCTGACTTTC. Its translation: CSVEEGAGANVLTF.